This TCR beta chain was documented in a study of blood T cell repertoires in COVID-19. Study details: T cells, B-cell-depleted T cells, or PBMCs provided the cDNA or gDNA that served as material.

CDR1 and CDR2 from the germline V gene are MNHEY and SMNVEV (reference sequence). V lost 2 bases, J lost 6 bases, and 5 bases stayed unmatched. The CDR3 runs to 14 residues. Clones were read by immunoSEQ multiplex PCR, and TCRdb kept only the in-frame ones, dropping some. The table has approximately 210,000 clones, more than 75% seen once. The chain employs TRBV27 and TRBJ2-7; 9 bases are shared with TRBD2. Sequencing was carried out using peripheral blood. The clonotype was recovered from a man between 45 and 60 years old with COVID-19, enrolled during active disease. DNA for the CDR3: TGTGCCAGCAGTTTAGGGGGACTAGCATCCGAGCAGTACTTC. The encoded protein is CASSLGGLASEQYF.